The 26 T cell receptor beta chains below all came from one sample that was sequenced in a study of PD-1 blockade in classical Hodgkin lymphoma. Sequencing used immunoSEQ multiplex PCR; TCRdb keeps in-frame clones, though not all of them. This table has 90,000 to 110,000 clones, approximately 89% appearing once. Time point here: cycle 4 day 1 (C4D1), after five to seven weeks of nivolumab. Each patient relapsed following autologous stem cell transplantation, and prior brentuximab vedotin exposure differed. The material was peripheral blood mononuclear cells (PBMCs), obtained before the fourth cycle of nivolumab. The receptors derive from a human donor with classical Hodgkin lymphoma.

The V gene is TRBV20-1, the J gene TRBJ2-7; D perhaps matches TRBD1 (6 bases). The CDR3 extends over 11 amino acids. CDR1 and CDR2 from the germline V gene are DFQATT and SNEGSKA (reference sequence). Trimming removed 4 bases at V and 5 bases at J, with 9 bases between. The CDR3 DNA follows: TGCAGTGCTATGTCAGGGGACGAGCAGTACTTC. Protein sequence: CSAMSGDEQYF.

The chain is built from TRBV15 and TRBJ2-3; weak D call: TRBD1 (5 bases). The CDR3 totals 16 residues. CDR1 and CDR2 from the germline V gene are LNHNV and YYDKDF (reference sequence). The germline V and J ends were trimmed by 4 bases and 1 base, with 15 bases remaining between them. The CDR3 loop reads CATSIGSDTRTDTQYF. The CDR3 nucleotides read TGTGCCACCAGCATCGGGTCGGACACCCGCACAGATACGCAGTATTTT. Full variable domain (missing parts from reference TRBV15 and TRBJ2-3): DAMVIQNPRYQVTQFGKPVTLSCSQTLNHNVMYWYQQKSSQAPKLLFHYYDKDFNNEADTPDNFQSRRPNTSFCFLDIRSPGLGDTAMYLCATSIGSDTRTDTQYFGPGTRLTVL.

The chain links TRBV6-1 to TRBJ1-2; D possibly corresponds to TRBD1 (6 bases). The germline V gene encodes CDR1 MNHNS and CDR2 SASEGT. The CDR3 extends over 14 amino acids. Deletions cut 1 base from V and 4 bases from J, with 10 bases between. The DNA for the CDR3 is TGTGCCAGCAGTGAAGTATGGGACACCTATGGCTACACCTTC. Translating gives CASSEVWDTYGYTF.

This chain uses TRBV19 with TRBJ2-7; TRBD2 matches 9 bases. J was trimmed by 3 bases and V by 6 bases; bases with no gene match: 6. The CDR3 has 14 residues. Germline V gives CDR1 LNHDA, CDR2 SQIVND (reference sequence). Here the CDR3 DNA reads TGTGCCAGTAGCCCGACTAGCGGACGCTACGAGCAGTACTTC. This sequence encodes CASSPTSGRYEQYF.

CDR3 bases: TGTGCCAGCAGTCAACGACACGGAGGGGCCAACGTCCTGACTTTC. Translated, it gives CASSQRHGGANVLTF. V and J are TRBV6-5 and TRBJ2-6; no reliable D call. V was cut by 5 bases and J by 4 bases, with 12 bases left in between. Germline assignment: CDR1 MNHEY and CDR2 SVGAGI. CDR3 length: 15 residues.

This chain uses TRBV11-2 with TRBJ2-7; 9 bases are a match to TRBD1. The trim removed 3 bases at V and 3 bases at J, leaving 6 bases unmatched. Germline CDR1 reads SGHAT; CDR2 reads FQNNGV. The CDR3 length is 15 residues. The DNA for the CDR3 is TGTGCCAGCAGCTTGGGCCGGGACAGGGTCTACGAGCAGTACTTC. It encodes CASSLGRDRVYEQYF.

The chain uses TRBV6-1 and TRBJ2-7; 11 positions match TRBD1. This CDR3 contains 16 residues. Per germline, CDR1 MNHNS and CDR2 SASEGT. V was clipped by 4 bases and J by 6 bases; unmatched bases: 11. CDR3 protein: CASSGPRTGGPSEQYF. CDR3 nucleotide sequence: TGTGCCAGCAGTGGTCCTCGGACAGGGGGCCCCTCCGAGCAGTACTTC.

The CDR3 bases are TGTGCCAGCAGTGAAGCGGGGAGCTCCTACAATGAGCAGTTCTTC. It specifies CASSEAGSSYNEQFF. This chain connects TRBV2 to TRBJ2-1, with D possibly being TRBD2 (5 bases). Trimming removed 0 bases from V and 0 bases from J, with 6 bases in between. This CDR3 has 15 amino acids. Germline V gene data show CDR1 as SNHLY and CDR2 as FYNNEI.

The chain uses TRBV6-6 and TRBJ2-1; 8 nucleotides line up with TRBD1. The germline V gene encodes CDR1 MNHNY and CDR2 SVGAGI (reference sequence). V trimming: 6 bases; J trimming: 10 bases; junction bases outside the gene matches: 14. The CDR3 has 15 residues. CDR3 DNA: TGTGCCAGCAGACCCGGACAGGGAGGAGTAGGCGAGCAGTTCTTC. Amino acids: CASRPGQGGVGEQFF.

The rearrangement links TRBV11-2 to TRBJ1-1, with a tentative D call TRBD1 (5 bases). This CDR3 has 14 residues. The V end was cut by 1 base, the J end by 4 bases, with 10 bases between. Germline CDR1 is SGHAT and CDR2 is FQNNGV. The CDR3 reads CASSLVMGGTEAFF. For the CDR3, the DNA is TGTGCCAGCAGCTTAGTTATGGGGGGCACTGAAGCTTTCTTT.

This sequence joins TRBV28 and TRBJ1-2, with unresolved D. The CDR3 is 11 amino acids. The germline CDR1 and CDR2 sequences are MDHEN and SYDVKM. The V end was cut by 4 bases, the J end by 7 bases, with 7 bases between. The CDR3 nucleotides are TGTGCCAGCAGTTCCGGACGTGGCTACACCTTC. Its protein product is CASSSGRGYTF.

The genes are TRBV15 and TRBJ2-5; D possibly corresponds to TRBD2 (5 bases). Germline V lookup: CDR1 LNHNV, CDR2 YYDKDF (reference sequence). With 0 bases removed from V and 6 bases from J, the gap between germline ends came to 17 bases. This CDR3 comprises 16 residues. CDR3 protein: CATSRDLGGGSQTQYF. CDR3 DNA: TGTGCCACCAGCAGAGATCTAGGCGGAGGCTCTCAGACCCAGTACTTC.

In its sample, this clone was seen a few times. The J gene is TRBJ1-2, the V gene TRBV7-9; D gene uncertain. Looked up from germline, CDR1 is SEHNR and CDR2 is FQNEAQ (reference sequence). There are 12 residues in the CDR3. The V and J ends lost 4 bases and 8 bases respectively, with 11 bases between them. In DNA, the CDR3 is TGTGCCAGCAGCTGGGAGACTAGGGGCTACACCTTC. It specifies CASSWETRGYTF.

As DNA, the CDR3 is TGTGCCAGCAGCCCCGGGACAGTAGGCGAGAAGGAAAACACCATATATTTT. Translation gives CASSPGTVGEKENTIYF. The chain recombines TRBV7-8 with TRBJ1-3, with 7 bases that match TRBD1. CDR3 length: 17 amino acids. The trim removed 5 bases at V and 6 bases at J, leaving 16 bases unmatched. Germline CDR1 SGHVS, CDR2 FQNEAQ.

The rearrangement links TRBV10-3 to TRBJ2-3; D gene ambiguous. Germline CDR1 is ENHRY and CDR2 is SYGVKD. V dropped 6 bases and J dropped 0 bases, with 13 bases sitting between them. The length of the CDR3 is 15 residues. CDR3 DNA sequence: TGTGCCATCAGGCCTAGGTCTAGTAGCACAGATACGCAGTATTTT. Its protein is CAIRPRSSSTDTQYF.

CDR3 in DNA: TGTGCCAGCAGTTCCCCAGGGGCGGTGGGGACCCAGTACTTC. Translated, it gives CASSSPGAVGTQYF. V usage is TRBV27 and J usage is TRBJ2-5; tentative D call: TRBD1 (6 bases). The ends were cut back, 4 bases at V and 7 bases at J, with 16 bases in the middle. This CDR3 spans 14 amino acids. Germline V CDR1 and CDR2: MNHEY, SMNVEV (reference sequence).

This clone was recorded once. The V gene is TRBV10-3, the J gene TRBJ1-2; D not resolved. CDR1 is ENHRY, CDR2 SYGVKD, per germline. The ends were cut back, 6 bases at V and 5 bases at J, with 16 bases in the middle. This CDR3 comprises 14 residues. CDR3 in amino acids: CAISDATEVYGYTF. The CDR3 DNA is TGTGCCATCAGCGATGCGACTGAGGTTTATGGCTACACCTTC.

The chain carries TRBV28 and TRBJ2-2; tentative D call: TRBD2 (5 bases). Deletions cut 7 bases from V and 1 base from J, with 16 bases between. This CDR3 contains 16 residues. Germline V gene lookup returns CDR1 MDHEN and CDR2 SYDVKM. Here the CDR3 reads CASIPRAGLNTGELFF. CDR3 nucleotide sequence: TGTGCCAGCATTCCGCGGGCGGGCTTGAACACCGGGGAGCTGTTTTTT.

The chain joins TRBV30 to TRBJ2-1; the D is unclear. The germline CDR1 and CDR2 sequences are GTSNPN and SVGIG (reference sequence). V was clipped by 3 bases and J by 8 bases, with 14 bases between them. This CDR3 has 13 amino acids. The CDR3 nucleotides read TGTGCCTGGAGCGACCCCCCCAGAGATGAGCAGTTCTTC. This translates into CAWSDPPRDEQFF.

The J gene is TRBJ1-1, the V gene TRBV14, with D unresolved. Germline lookup yields CDR1 SGHDN and CDR2 FVKESK. The V and J ends lost 4 bases and 0 bases respectively, with 9 bases between them. The CDR3 has 14 amino acids. The CDR3 sequence is CASSRAGMNTEAFF. The CDR3 DNA reads TGTGCCAGCAGCCGAGCCGGGATGAACACTGAAGCTTTCTTT.

The V gene is TRBV28, the J gene TRBJ2-3, with D maybe TRBD2 (7 bases). V lost 6 bases to trimming and J lost 3 bases, with 19 bases between them. Germline-derived CDR1 and CDR2 are MDHEN and SYDVKM. CDR3 size: 16 residues. CDR3: CASRGGGGSFTDTQYF. DNA for the CDR3: TGTGCCAGCAGGGGGGGAGGGGGAAGCTTTACAGATACGCAGTATTTT. Supplemented by reference TRBV28 and TRBJ2-3, the full variable domain reads DVKVTQSSRYLVKRTGEKVFLECVQDMDHENMFWYRQDPGLGLRLIYFSYDVKMKEKGDIPEGYSVSREKKERFSLILESASTNQTSMYLCASRGGGGSFTDTQYFGPGTRLTVL.

The chain combines TRBV10-3 with TRBJ1-4; D call uncertain. The CDR3 is 13 residues long. V lost 3 bases and J lost 3, with 5 bases in between. The germline V gene encodes CDR1 ENHRY and CDR2 SYGVKD. CDR3 nucleotide sequence: TGTGCCATCAGTGACAGTCCTAATGAAAAACTGTTTTTT. Translated, it gives CAISDSPNEKLFF.

J is TRBJ2-7 and V is TRBV11-2, with D unclear. The germline gives CDR1 SGHAT, CDR2 FQNNGV. The V and J ends lost 5 bases and 3 bases respectively, with 5 bases between them. This CDR3 is 11 amino acids long. The CDR3 region is CASSKDYEQYF. CDR3 nucleotides: TGTGCCAGCAGCAAAGACTACGAGCAGTACTTC. The whole variable domain, filled in from reference TRBV11-2 and TRBJ2-7, reads EAGVAQSPRYKIIEKRQSVAFWCNPISGHATLYWYQQILGQGPKLLIQFQNNGVVDDSQLPKDRFSAERLKGVDSTLKIQPAKLEDSAVYLCASSKDYEQYFGPGTRLTVT.

The gene calls are TRBV4-1 and TRBJ2-1; tentatively, D is TRBD1 or TRBD2 (6 bases each). Germline V gene data show CDR1 as MGHRA and CDR2 as YSYEKL. The CDR3 totals 15 residues. The V and J ends lost 1 base and 1 base respectively, with 8 bases between them. CDR3 in amino acids: CASSQVGGSYNEQFF. The CDR3 DNA is TGCGCCAGCAGCCAAGTAGGGGGGTCCTACAATGAGCAGTTCTTC.

The chain couples TRBV5-6 to TRBJ1-1; 12 bases line up with TRBD1. Germline CDR1 and CDR2: SGHDT and YYEEEE. V dropped 4 bases and J dropped 6; count of bases not matched to a gene: 13. The CDR3 sequence is 17 residues long. In DNA form, the CDR3 reads TGTGCCAGCAGCCTCACATGGGACAGGGGGCCGGGCGCTGAAGCTTTCTTT. Translation gives CASSLTWDRGPGAEAFF.

V gene TRBV25-1 combines with J gene TRBJ2-4; TRBD2 matches 7 bases. The germline gives CDR1 MGHDK, CDR2 SYGVNS. The CDR3 is 14 amino acids. The V segment lost 1 base and the J segment 7 bases; nucleotides outside the gene matches: 4. The CDR3 DNA reads TGTGCCAGCAGTGAATTGGGGGGAGGGAACATTCAGTACTTC. Encoded protein: CASSELGGGNIQYF. Full variable domain (missing parts from reference TRBV25-1 and TRBJ2-4): EADIYQTPRYLVIGTGKKITLECSQTMGHDKMYWYQQDPGMELHLIHYSYGVNSTEKGDLSSESTVSRIRTEHFPLTLESARPSHTSQYLCASSELGGGNIQYFGAGTRLSVL.